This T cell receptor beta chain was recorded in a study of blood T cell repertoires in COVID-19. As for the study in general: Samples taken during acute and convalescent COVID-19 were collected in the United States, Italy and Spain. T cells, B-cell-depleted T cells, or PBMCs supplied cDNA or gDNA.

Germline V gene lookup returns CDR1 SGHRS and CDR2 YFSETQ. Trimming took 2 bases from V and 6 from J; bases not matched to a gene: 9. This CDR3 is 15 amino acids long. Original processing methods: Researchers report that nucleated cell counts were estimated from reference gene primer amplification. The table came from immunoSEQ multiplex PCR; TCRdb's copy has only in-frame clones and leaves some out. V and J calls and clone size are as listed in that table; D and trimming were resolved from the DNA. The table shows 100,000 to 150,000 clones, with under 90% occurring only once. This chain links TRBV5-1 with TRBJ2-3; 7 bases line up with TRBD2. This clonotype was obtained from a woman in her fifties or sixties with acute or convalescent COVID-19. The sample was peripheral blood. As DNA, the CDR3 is TGCGCCAGCAGCTTCTCCCTTCAGGGAGGGGATACGCAGTATTTT. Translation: CASSFSLQGGDTQYF.